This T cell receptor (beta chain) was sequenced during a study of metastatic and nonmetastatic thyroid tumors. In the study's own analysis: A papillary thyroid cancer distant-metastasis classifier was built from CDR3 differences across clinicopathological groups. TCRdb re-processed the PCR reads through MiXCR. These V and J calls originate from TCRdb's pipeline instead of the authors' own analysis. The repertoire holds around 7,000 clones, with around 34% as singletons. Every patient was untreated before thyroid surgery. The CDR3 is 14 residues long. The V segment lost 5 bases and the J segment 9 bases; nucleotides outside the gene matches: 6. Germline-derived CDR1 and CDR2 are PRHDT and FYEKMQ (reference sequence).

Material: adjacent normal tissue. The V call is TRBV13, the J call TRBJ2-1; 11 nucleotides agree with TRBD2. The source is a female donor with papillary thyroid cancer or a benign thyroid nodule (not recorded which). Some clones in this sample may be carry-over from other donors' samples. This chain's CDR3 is CASSNLAGGGEQFF. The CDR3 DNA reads TGTGCCAGCAGCAACCTAGCGGGAGGTGGTGAGCAGTTCTTC. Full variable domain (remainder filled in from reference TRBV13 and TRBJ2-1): AAGVIQSPRHLIKEKRETATLKCYPIPRHDTVYWYQQGPGQDPQFLISFYEKMQSDKGSIPDRFSAQQFSDYHSELNMSSLELGDSALYFCASSNLAGGGEQFFGPGTRLTVL.